These 16 T cell receptor beta chains share one sample of origin, sequenced in a study of blood T cell repertoires in COVID-19. Profiling relied on immunoSEQ multiplex PCR, and the TCRdb table lists in-frame clones only, not all of them. The table has 150,000 to 200,000 clones, 60% to 85% seen once. Material for sequencing was peripheral blood. Receptor source: a man between 60 and 75 years old with active or convalescent COVID-19.

This CDR3 is CASSFGGALSPLHF. Written as DNA, the CDR3 is TGTGCCAGCAGCTTTGGGGGGGCTCTTTCACCCCTCCACTTT. This chain links TRBV7-2 with TRBJ1-6, with D possibly matching TRBD1 (6 bases). This CDR3 has 14 amino acids. Germline lookup yields CDR1 SGHTA and CDR2 FQGNSA. V dropped 3 bases and J dropped 9 bases, with 12 bases sitting between them. Full variable domain (outside the CDR3, taken from reference TRBV7-2 and TRBJ1-6): GAGVSQSPSNKVTEKGKDVELRCDPISGHTALYWYRQSLGQGLEFLIYFQGNSAPDKSGLPSDRFSAERTGGSVSTLTIQRTQQEDSAVYLCASSFGGALSPLHFGNGTRLTVT.

The rearrangement links TRBV29-1 to TRBJ2-4; 11 positions agree with TRBD2. The CDR3 extends over 14 amino acids. Germline V gives CDR1 SQVTM, CDR2 ANQGSEA. With 7 bases clipped from V and 7 bases from J, the junction kept 9 bases outside the gene matches. This CDR3 reads CSALPTSGSNIQYF. The CDR3 DNA reads TGCAGCGCCCTCCCTACTAGCGGGAGTAACATTCAGTACTTC.

The J gene is TRBJ2-7, the V gene TRBV6-6; D might be TRBD1 (6 bases). The CDR3 is 16 residues long. Germline CDR1 MNHNY, CDR2 SVGAGI (reference sequence). Trimming shortened V by 0 bases and J by 7 bases, and 19 bases separated the two germline ends. CDR3 sequence (DNA): TGTGCCAGCAGTTACTCCCGAAGACAGGAAAGTGATGAGCAGTACTTC. Translation: CASSYSRRQESDEQYF.

There are a few counts of this clone. V usage is TRBV19 and J usage is TRBJ2-3; 7 bases are shared with TRBD1. With 2 bases clipped from V and 0 bases from J, the junction kept 2 bases outside the gene matches. Germline CDR1 reads LNHDA; CDR2 reads SQIVND (reference sequence). CDR3 length: 15 residues. The CDR3 nucleotides are TGTGCCAGTAGTATATGGGGACAGAGCACAGATACGCAGTATTTT. Protein: CASSIWGQSTDTQYF.

V usage is TRBV3-1 (or the pseudogene TRBV3-2) and J usage is TRBJ1-5; 8 positions match TRBD1. The CDR3 loop spans 15 amino acids. V shed 1 base and J 6 bases; nucleotides not matched to a gene: 5. Germline V gene lookup returns CDR1 LGHDT and CDR2 YNNKEL (reference sequence). As DNA, the CDR3 is TGTGCCAGCAGCCAAGGAGGACAGGGAGTTCAGCCCCAGCATTTT. Translated: CASSQGGQGVQPQHF.

The CDR3 nucleotides read TGTGCCACCAGTGACCCCGGGGACATCTACAATGAGCAGTTCTTC. Amino acid sequence: CATSDPGDIYNEQFF. The gene calls are TRBV24-1 and TRBJ2-1; D perhaps matches TRBD1 (6 bases). The V end was cut by 4 bases, the J end by 3 bases, with 12 bases between. The CDR3 totals 15 residues. CDR1 is KGHDR, CDR2 SFDVKD, per germline.

The gene calls are TRBV12-5 and TRBJ2-1; the D is unclear. This CDR3 has 15 amino acids. Trimming took off 7 bases at V and 0 bases at J, with 13 bases between the two ends. Germline CDR1 and CDR2: LGHNT and FRNRAP. The CDR3 spells CASALLPSSYNEQFF. The CDR3, as DNA: TGTGCTAGTGCCCTGTTACCTAGCTCCTACAATGAGCAGTTCTTC.

The chain couples TRBV7-6 to TRBJ2-2; tentative D call: TRBD2 (6 bases). The CDR3 has 14 residues. Germline loops: CDR1 SGHVS, CDR2 FNYEAQ. V lost 2 bases and J 3 bases, leaving 7 bases between the germline ends. The CDR3 DNA follows: TGTGCCAGCAGCTTATCGGGGGACACCGGGGAGCTGTTTTTT. Protein: CASSLSGDTGELFF.

The sample holds one count of this clone. The chain links TRBV19 to TRBJ1-6; 7 nucleotides agree with TRBD1. The CDR3 is made up of 13 amino acids. Germline-derived CDR1 and CDR2 are LNHDA and SQIVND (reference sequence). V was clipped by 7 bases and J by 8 bases; unmatched bases: 5. CDR3 DNA sequence: TGTGCCAGTAACAGGGGTCCTGATTCACCCCTCCACTTT. Its protein is CASNRGPDSPLHF. The variable domain in full, completed from reference TRBV19 and TRBJ1-6, reads DGGITQSPKYLFRKEGQNVTLSCEQNLNHDAMYWYRQDPGQGLRLIYYSQIVNDFQKGDIAEGYSVSREKKESFPLTVTSAQKNPTAFYLCASNRGPDSPLHFGNGTRLTVT.

J is TRBJ2-3 and V is TRBV7-8, with D perhaps matching TRBD2 (6 bases). This CDR3 contains 15 residues. Germline values: CDR1 SGHVS, CDR2 FQNEAQ. The V gene lost 5 bases and the J gene lost 1 base, with 13 bases spanning the gap. The CDR3 region has the DNA TGTGCCAGCAGCCCCACGGGACTCCGCACAGATACGCAGTATTTT. The encoded protein is CASSPTGLRTDTQYF.

The chain combines TRBV28 with TRBJ1-2; D is unclear. V was pared by 8 bases and J by 8 bases, with 18 bases between. Germline V gives CDR1 MDHEN, CDR2 SYDVKM. The CDR3 spans 13 residues. DNA for the CDR3: TGTGCCAGCGGAGGACCGGGAGTAGGAGGCTACACCTTC. Translating it yields CASGGPGVGGYTF.

The chain recombines TRBV19 with TRBJ2-2; D gene uncertain. CDR3 length: 14 residues. Germline CDR1 reads LNHDA; CDR2 reads SQIVND (reference sequence). The V end was cut by 8 bases, the J end by 6 bases, with 16 bases between. CDR3 in amino acids: CASSEKIGPGELFF. The CDR3 DNA reads TGTGCCAGTTCGGAGAAAATAGGTCCCGGGGAGCTGTTTTTT.

This clone occurred once. The chain links TRBV7-9 to TRBJ2-3, with D perhaps TRBD2 (6 bases). Trimming removed 1 base from V and 1 base from J, with 12 bases in between. Germline CDR1 SEHNR, CDR2 FQNEAQ (reference sequence). The CDR3 is made up of 16 amino acids. CDR3 loop: CASSLGTPSGTDTQYF. The CDR3 DNA reads as TGTGCCAGCAGCTTAGGAACGCCTAGCGGCACAGATACGCAGTATTTT.

The V gene is TRBV5-1, the J gene TRBJ2-3; possibly TRBD2 for D (6 bases). Trimming took 1 base from V and 0 from J, leaving 9 bases between them. The CDR3 is 15 amino acids. Germline values: CDR1 SGHRS, CDR2 YFSETQ. For the CDR3, the DNA is TGCGCCAGCAGCTTGAACGGGGGTAGCACAGATACGCAGTATTTT. Translated: CASSLNGGSTDTQYF.

The genes are TRBV11-2 and TRBJ2-3; D not certain. The length of the CDR3 is 12 residues. Trimming cost V 3 bases and J 6 bases, with 7 bases left between them. Germline V CDR1 and CDR2: SGHAT, FQNNGV. The CDR3 loop is CASSLLRDTQYF. In nucleotides, the CDR3 is TGTGCCAGCAGCTTGTTGCGGGATACGCAGTATTTT. Using reference TRBV11-2 and TRBJ2-3 for the parts outside the CDR3, the full variable domain is EAGVAQSPRYKIIEKRQSVAFWCNPISGHATLYWYQQILGQGPKLLIQFQNNGVVDDSQLPKDRFSAERLKGVDSTLKIQPAKLEDSAVYLCASSLLRDTQYFGPGTRLTVL.

This rearrangement joins TRBV4-2 to TRBJ2-3; D remains unclear. CDR3 length equals 13 residues. Germline CDR1 LGHNA, CDR2 YNFKEQ. Between the trimmed V and J ends, which lost 2 bases and 4 bases, there was a span of 7 bases. The CDR3 sequence is CASSQKAADTQYF. The CDR3 DNA is TGTGCCAGCAGCCAAAAGGCGGCAGATACGCAGTATTTT.